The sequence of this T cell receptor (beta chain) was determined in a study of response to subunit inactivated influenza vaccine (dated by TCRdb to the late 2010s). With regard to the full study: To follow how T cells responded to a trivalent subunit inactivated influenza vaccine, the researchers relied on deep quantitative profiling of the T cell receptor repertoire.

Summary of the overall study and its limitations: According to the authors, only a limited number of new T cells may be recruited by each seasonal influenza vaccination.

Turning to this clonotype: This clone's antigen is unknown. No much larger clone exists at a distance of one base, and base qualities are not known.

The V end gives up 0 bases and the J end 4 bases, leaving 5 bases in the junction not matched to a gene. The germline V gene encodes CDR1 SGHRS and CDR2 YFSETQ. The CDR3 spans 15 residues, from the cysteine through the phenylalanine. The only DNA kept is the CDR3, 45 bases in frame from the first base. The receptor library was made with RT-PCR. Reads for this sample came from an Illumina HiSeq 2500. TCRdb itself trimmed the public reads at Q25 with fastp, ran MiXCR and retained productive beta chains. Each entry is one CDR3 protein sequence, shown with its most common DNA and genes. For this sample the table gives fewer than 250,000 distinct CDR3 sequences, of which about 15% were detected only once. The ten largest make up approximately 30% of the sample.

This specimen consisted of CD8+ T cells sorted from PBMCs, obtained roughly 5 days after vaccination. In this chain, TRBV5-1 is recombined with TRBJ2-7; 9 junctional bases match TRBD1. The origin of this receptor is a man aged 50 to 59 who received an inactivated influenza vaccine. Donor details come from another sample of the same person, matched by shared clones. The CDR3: CASSLEGTGSYEQYF. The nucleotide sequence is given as TGCGCCAGCAGCTTGGAGGGGACAGGGTCGTACGAGCAGTACTTC.